One T cell receptor (beta chain) is described in this entry. Its antigen is still unknown. The junction and the germline gene differ at one end; a read error may be behind it. PBMCs numbering 2 million and stored at -80 C yielded the unsorted libraries. The entry originates in a study of neurological immune-mediated disorders. General study results and limits: The greatest degree of TCR clonal expansion was observed in HTLV-1-associated myelopathy, with the lowest in multiple sclerosis, below that of healthy controls. Private repertoires in all groups were suggested by the absence of shared CDR3 amino acid sequences among expanded clones across subjects.

Synthesis of cDNA used 5'RACE (with 10-nucleotide random UMIs). TCRdb fed the 5' RACE reads into MiXCR, producing one record per CDR3 protein. The sample records approximately 46,000 distinct CDR3 sequences, 10% being singletons. The clonotype originates from a man aged 70 or older with HTLV-1-associated myelopathy (HAM/TSP). The sequenced sample consisted of PBMCs.

CDR3 coding DNA: TGTGCCACCAGTGATTGGGGGTGGGTAGGGGCCCAAGAGACCCAGTACTTT. This encodes CATSDWGWVGAQETQYF. The chain is built from TRBV24-1 and TRBJ2-5; D tentatively fits TRBD1 or TRBD2 (5 bases each). The germline gives CDR1 KGHDR, CDR2 SFDVKD. The CDR3 consists of 17 residues.